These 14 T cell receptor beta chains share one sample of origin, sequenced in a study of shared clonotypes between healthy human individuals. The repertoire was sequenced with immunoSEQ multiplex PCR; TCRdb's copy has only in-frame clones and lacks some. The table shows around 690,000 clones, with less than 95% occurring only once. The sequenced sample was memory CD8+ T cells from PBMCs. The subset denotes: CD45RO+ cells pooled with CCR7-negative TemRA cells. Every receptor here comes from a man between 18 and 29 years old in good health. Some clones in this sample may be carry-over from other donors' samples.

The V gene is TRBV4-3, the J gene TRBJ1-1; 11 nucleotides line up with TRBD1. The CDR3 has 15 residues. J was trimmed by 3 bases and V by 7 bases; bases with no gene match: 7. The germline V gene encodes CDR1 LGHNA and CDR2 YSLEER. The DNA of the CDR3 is TGCGCCAGCAAGGAGGCGGACAGGGGGCACACTGAAGCTTTCTTT. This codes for CASKEADRGHTEAFF.

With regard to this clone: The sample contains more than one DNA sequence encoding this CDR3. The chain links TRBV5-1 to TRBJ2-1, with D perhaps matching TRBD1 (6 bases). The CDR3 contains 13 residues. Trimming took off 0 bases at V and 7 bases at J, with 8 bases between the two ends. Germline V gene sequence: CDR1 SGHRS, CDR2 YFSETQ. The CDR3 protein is CASSLARGNEQFF. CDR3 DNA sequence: TGCGCCAGCAGCTTGGCCAGGGGTAATGAGCAGTTCTTC.

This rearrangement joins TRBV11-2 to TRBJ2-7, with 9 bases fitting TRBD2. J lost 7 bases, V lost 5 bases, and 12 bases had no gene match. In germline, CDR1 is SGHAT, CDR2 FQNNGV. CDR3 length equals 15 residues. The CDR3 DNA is TGTGCCAGCAGCCCTGCGAGCGGGAGGTCCGGGGAGCAGTACTTC. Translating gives CASSPASGRSGEQYF.

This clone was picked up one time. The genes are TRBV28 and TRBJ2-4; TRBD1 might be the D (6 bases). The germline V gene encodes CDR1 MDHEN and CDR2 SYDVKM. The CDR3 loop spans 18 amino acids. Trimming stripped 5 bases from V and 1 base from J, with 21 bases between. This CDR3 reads CASSPPPQQGPAKNIQYF. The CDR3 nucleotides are TGTGCCAGCAGTCCCCCTCCCCAACAGGGTCCCGCCAAAAACATTCAGTACTTC. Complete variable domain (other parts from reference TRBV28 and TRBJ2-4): DVKVTQSSRYLVKRTGEKVFLECVQDMDHENMFWYRQDPGLGLRLIYFSYDVKMKEKGDIPEGYSVSREKKERFSLILESASTNQTSMYLCASSPPPQQGPAKNIQYFGAGTRLSVL.

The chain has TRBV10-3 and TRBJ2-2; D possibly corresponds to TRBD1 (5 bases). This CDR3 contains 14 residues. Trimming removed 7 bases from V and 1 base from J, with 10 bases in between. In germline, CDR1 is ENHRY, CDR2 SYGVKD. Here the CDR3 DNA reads TGTGCCATCACATCCAGGGAGAACACCGGGGAGCTGTTTTTT. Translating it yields CAITSRENTGELFF.

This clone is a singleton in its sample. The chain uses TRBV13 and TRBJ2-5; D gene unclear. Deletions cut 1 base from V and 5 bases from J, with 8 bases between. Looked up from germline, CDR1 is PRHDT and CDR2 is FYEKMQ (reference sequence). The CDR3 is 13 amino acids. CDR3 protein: CASSLESAETQYF. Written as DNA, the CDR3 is TGTGCCAGCAGCTTAGAGTCGGCGGAGACCCAGTACTTC.

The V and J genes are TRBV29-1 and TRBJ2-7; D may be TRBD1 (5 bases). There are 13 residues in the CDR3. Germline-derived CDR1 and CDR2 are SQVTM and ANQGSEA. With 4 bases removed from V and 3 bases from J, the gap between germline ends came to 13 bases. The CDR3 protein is CSVVGLSIYEQYF. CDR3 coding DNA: TGCAGCGTTGTGGGGCTCTCTATCTACGAGCAGTACTTC.

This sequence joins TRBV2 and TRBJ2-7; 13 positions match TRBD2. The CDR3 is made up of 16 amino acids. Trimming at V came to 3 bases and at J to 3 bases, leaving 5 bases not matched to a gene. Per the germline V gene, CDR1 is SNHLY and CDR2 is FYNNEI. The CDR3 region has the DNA TGTGCCAGCAGTGAGGGAAGACTAGCGGGAGGCTACGAGCAGTACTTC. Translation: CASSEGRLAGGYEQYF.

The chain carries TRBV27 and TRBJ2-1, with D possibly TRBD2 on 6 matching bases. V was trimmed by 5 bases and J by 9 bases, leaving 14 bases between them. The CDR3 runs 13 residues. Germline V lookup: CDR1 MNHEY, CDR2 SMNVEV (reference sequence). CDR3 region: CASSLGGSGEQFF. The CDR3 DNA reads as TGTGCCAGCAGTCTTGGGGGGTCGGGTGAGCAGTTCTTC.

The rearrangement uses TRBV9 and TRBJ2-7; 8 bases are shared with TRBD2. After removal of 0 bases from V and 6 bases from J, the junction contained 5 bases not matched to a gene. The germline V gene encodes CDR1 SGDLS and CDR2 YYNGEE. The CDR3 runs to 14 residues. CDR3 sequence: CASSVAGGSGEQYF. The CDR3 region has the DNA TGTGCCAGCAGCGTAGCGGGAGGGTCCGGCGAGCAGTACTTC. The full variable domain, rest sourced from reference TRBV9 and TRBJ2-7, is DSGVTQTPKHLITATGQRVTLRCSPRSGDLSVYWYQQSLDQGLQFLIQYYNGEERAKGNILERFSAQQFPDLHSELNLSSLELGDSALYFCASSVAGGSGEQYFGPGTRLTVT.

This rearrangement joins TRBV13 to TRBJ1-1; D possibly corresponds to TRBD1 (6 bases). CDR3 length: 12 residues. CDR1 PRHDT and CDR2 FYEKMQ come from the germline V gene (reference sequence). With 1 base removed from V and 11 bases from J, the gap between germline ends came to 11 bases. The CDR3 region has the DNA TGTGCCAGCAGCTTAGAGAGGGGGGACGCTTTCTTT. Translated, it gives CASSLERGDAFF.

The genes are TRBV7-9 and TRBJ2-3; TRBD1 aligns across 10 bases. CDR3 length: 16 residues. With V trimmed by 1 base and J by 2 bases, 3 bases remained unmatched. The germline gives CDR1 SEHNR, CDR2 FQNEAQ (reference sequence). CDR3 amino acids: CASSLETGGFTDTQYF. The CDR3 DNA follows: TGTGCCAGCAGCTTAGAGACAGGGGGCTTCACAGATACGCAGTATTTT.

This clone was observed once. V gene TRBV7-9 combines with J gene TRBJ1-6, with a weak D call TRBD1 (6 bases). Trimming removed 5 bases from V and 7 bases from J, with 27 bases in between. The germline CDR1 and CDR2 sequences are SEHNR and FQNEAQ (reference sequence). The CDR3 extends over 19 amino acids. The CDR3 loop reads CASSPPVTPGAPGNSPLHF. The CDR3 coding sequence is TGTGCCAGCAGCCCGCCCGTGACGCCAGGGGCCCCTGGGAATTCACCCCTCCACTTT.

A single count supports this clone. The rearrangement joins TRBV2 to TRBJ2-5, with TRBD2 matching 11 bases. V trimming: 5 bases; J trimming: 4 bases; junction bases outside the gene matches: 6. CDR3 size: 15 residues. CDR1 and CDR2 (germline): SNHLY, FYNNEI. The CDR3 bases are TGTGCCAGCAGTCCCGGGACTAGCGGTACAGAGACCCAGTACTTC. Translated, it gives CASSPGTSGTETQYF.